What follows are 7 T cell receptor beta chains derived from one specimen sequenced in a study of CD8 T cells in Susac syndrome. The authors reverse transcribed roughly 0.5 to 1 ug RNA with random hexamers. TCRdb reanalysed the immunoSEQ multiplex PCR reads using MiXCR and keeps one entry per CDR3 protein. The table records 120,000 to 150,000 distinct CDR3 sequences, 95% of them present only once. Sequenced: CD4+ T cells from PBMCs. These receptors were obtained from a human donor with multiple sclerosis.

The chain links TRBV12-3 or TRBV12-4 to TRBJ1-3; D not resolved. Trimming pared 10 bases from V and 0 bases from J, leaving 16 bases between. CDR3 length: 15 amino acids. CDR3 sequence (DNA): TGTGCCACCTTTCGACGGGAGAACTCTGGAAACACCATATATTTT. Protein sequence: CATFRRENSGNTIYF.

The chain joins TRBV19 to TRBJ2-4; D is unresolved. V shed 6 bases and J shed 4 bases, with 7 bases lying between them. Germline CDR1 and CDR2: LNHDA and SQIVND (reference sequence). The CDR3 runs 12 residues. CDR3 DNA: TGTGCCAGTAGCTACGCGAAAAACATTCAGTACTTC. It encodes CASSYAKNIQYF. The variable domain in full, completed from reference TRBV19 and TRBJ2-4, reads DGGITQSPKYLFRKEGQNVTLSCEQNLNHDAMYWYRQDPGQGLRLIYYSQIVNDFQKGDIAEGYSVSREKKESFPLTVTSAQKNPTAFYLCASSYAKNIQYFGAGTRLSVL.

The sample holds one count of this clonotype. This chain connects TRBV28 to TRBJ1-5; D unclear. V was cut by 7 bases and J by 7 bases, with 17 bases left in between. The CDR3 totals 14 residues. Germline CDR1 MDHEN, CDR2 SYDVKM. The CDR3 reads CASTLFTAEQPQHF. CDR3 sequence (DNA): TGTGCCAGCACCCTCTTTACGGCGGAACAGCCCCAGCATTTT. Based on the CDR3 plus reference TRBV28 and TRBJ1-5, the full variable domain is DVKVTQSSRYLVKRTGEKVFLECVQDMDHENMFWYRQDPGLGLRLIYFSYDVKMKEKGDIPEGYSVSREKKERFSLILESASTNQTSMYLCASTLFTAEQPQHFGDGTRLSIL.

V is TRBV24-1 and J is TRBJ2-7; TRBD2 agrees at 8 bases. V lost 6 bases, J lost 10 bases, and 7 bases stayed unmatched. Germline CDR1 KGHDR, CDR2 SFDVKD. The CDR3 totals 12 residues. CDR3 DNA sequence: TGTGCCACCAGTCCCACCGGGGGGGTACAGTACTTC. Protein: CATSPTGGVQYF.

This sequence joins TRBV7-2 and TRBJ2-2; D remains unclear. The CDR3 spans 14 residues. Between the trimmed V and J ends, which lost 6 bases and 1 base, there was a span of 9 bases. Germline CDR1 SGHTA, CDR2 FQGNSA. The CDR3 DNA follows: TGTGCCAGCAGTCAAAACTGGAACACCGGGGAGCTGTTTTTT. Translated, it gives CASSQNWNTGELFF. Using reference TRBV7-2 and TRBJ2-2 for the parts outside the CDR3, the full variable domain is GAGVSQSPSNKVTEKGKDVELRCDPISGHTALYWYRQSLGQGLEFLIYFQGNSAPDKSGLPSDRFSAERTGGSVSTLTIQRTQQEDSAVYLCASSQNWNTGELFFGEGSRLTVL.

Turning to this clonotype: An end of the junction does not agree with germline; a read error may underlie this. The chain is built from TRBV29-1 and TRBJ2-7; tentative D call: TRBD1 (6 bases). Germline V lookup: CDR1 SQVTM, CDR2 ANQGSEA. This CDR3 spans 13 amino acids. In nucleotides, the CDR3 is TGCTGCGTTGCACCACAGGGCACCTACGAGCAGTACTTC. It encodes CCVAPQGTYEQYF.

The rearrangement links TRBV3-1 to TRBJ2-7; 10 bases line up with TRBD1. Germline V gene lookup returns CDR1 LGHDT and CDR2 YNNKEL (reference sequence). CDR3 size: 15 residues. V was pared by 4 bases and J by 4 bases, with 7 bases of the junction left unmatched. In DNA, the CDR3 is TGTGCCAGCAGCCGGCGGGGGGACAGGGGATACGAGCAGTACTTC. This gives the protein CASSRRGDRGYEQYF.